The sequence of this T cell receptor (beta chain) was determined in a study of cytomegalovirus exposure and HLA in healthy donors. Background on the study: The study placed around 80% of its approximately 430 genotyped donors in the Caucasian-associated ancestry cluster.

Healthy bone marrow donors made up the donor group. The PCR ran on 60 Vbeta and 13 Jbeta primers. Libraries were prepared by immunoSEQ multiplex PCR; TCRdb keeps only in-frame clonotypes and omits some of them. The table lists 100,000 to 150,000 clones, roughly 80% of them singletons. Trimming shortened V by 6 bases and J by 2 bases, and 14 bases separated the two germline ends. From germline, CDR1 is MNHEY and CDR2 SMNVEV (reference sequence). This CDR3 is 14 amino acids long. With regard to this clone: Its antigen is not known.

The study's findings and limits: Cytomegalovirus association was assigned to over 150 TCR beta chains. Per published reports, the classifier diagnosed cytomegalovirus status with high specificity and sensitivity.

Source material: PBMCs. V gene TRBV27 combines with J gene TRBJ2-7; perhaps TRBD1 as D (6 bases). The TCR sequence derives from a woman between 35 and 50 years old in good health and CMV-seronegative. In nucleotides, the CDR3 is TGTGCCAGCAGACCCGGGACACACGCCTACGAGCAGTACTTC. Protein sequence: CASRPGTHAYEQYF.